This T cell receptor beta chain was observed in a study of blood T cell repertoires in COVID-19 (dated by TCRdb to between 2020 and 2021). Background on the whole study: Samples from collaborators originated in the United States, Italy and Spain and spanned both the acute and convalescent phases of COVID-19. The material from the prospective study consisted of cDNA or gDNA derived from T cells, B-cell-depleted T cells, or PBMCs. Deeply sampled blood TCRbeta repertoires from subjects exposed to, actively infected with, or recovered from COVID-19 were included in the dataset. The repertoires were made available in a free public database intended to serve as a resource for research on the immune response to SARS-CoV-2. Samples were obtained from the ongoing ImmuneRACE study (first 160 participants) and from about 1,300 subjects provided by 6 global collaborators. The sample metadata nearly always contained a de-identified subject ID, COVID-19 status, age in years and sex. Where available, HLA class I and class II types were obtained from metadata supplied by the sample provider rather than from assay-based typing. The research as a whole found: Clinical and demographic metadata were provided uncurated, with the amount varying by source and participant.

Details on this clone: It lacks a known antigen. Qualities for individual bases were not recorded, and no much larger clone is one base off.

Each collaborating institution followed its own protocols to collect whole blood in K2EDTA tubes. For TCRbeta analysis, collaborators shipped samples in one of three forms: frozen whole blood, isolated PBMCs, or DNA extracted from either of those sample types. The junction carries 10 bases between V and J, which are trimmed by 4 bases and 1 base respectively. The germline V gene (reference sequence) sets CDR1 to LGHDT and CDR2 to YNNKEL. The CDR3 sequence holds 14 residues, the cysteine and phenylalanine included. The CDR3 DNA has 42 bases and is translated from base 1. TCRbeta CDR3 regions were amplified from genomic DNA using the immunoSEQ Assay, a bias-controlled multiplex PCR. Regarding the original processing steps: The number of nucleated cells in each sample was estimated from the amplification of reference gene primers within the assay. Sequence reads were collapsed and filtered to measure the absolute abundance of every unique TCRbeta CDR3 rearrangement. Productive Simpson clonality was computed per sample as the square root of Simpson's diversity index over productive rearrangements. Here the immuneACCESS table is served through TCRdb, limited to in-frame sequences with V and J called. Missing clones are a known gap in these copies; in checked studies unresolved V genes cover under half, and the rest lacks a known reason. V and J calls and clone size are as listed in that table; D and trimming were resolved from the DNA. A total of roughly 260,000 clones appear in this sample, around 82% of them only once. The top ten clonotypes cover roughly 4.9% of the sample.

The clonotype comes from an elderly woman with active or convalescent COVID-19. The chain is assembled from TRBV3-1 (or the pseudogene TRBV3-2) and TRBJ2-5, with a weak D call of TRBD1 (5 bases match). Input material: peripheral blood. The CDR3 corresponds to CASSPRAVQETQYF. The nucleotide sequence is given as TGTGCCAGCAGCCCCAGGGCGGTCCAAGAGACCCAGTACTTC.